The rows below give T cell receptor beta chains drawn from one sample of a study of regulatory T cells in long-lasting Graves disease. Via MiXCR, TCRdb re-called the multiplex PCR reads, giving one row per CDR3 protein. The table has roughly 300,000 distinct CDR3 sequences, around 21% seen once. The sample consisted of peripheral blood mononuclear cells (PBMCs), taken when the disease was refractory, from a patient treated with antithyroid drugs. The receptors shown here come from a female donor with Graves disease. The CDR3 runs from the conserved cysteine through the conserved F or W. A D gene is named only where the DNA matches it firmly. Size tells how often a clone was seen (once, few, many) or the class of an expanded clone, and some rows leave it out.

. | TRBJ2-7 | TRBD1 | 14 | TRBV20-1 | TGCAGTGCTAGCGCCCGGGACAGCCACTACGAGCAGTACTTC | CSASARDSHYEQYF
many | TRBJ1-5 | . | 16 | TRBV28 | TGTGCCAGCAGTCAAACCCTCGACAGCTACAATCAGCCCCAGCATTTT | CASSQTLDSYNQPQHF
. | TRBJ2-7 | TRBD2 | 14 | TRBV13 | TGTGCCAGCAGCTTACCCGGGGGGGACTACGAGCAGTACTTC | CASSLPGGDYEQYF
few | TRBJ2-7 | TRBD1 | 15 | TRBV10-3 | TGTGCCATCAGTGAGTCCTCAGGGGGTTCCTACGAGCAGTACTTC | CAISESSGGSYEQYF
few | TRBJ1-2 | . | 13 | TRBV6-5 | TGTGCCAGCAGTTCGACTGACAGCTATGGCTACACCTTC | CASSSTDSYGYTF
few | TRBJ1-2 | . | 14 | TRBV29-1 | TGCAGCGTAGCCGGGACCCCCGGAAACTATGGCTACACCTTC | CSVAGTPGNYGYTF
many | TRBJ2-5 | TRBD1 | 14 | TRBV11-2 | TGTGCCAGCAGCTCACGACAGGGTTTGGAGACCCAGTACTTC | CASSSRQGLETQYF
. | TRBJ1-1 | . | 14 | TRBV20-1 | TGCAGTGCTAGAGTCGCCAGCCTGAACACTGAAGCTTTCTTT | CSARVASLNTEAFF
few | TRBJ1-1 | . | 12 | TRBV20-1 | TGCAGTGGTCCCCGGGGTAGCACTGAAGCTTTCTTT | CSGPRGSTEAFF
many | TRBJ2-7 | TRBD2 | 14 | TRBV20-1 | TGCAGTGCGCCCGGACTAGCGGCCACCTACGAGCAGTACTTC | CSAPGLAATYEQYF
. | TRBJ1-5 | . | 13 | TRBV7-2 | TGTGCCAGCAGCTTAGTTTATTTTCAGCCCCAGCATTTT | CASSLVYFQPQHF
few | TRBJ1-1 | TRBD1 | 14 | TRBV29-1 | TGCAGCGTTGAAAACGAGGGGGCCGGCACTGAAGCTTTCTTT | CSVENEGAGTEAFF
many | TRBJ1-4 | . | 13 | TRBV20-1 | TGCAGTGCTGTGACTACCCTTGGGGAAAAACTGTTTTTT | CSAVTTLGEKLFF
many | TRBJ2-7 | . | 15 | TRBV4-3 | TGCGCCAGCAGCCAACATCGTCTAAGCTCCTACGAGCAGTACTTC | CASSQHRLSSYEQYF
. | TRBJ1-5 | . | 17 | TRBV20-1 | TGCAGTGCTAGAGATAGGCTCACACCCACCGGCAATCAGCCCCAGCATTTT | CSARDRLTPTGNQPQHF
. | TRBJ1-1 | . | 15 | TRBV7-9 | TGTGCCAGCAGCCCGTTGGGTAGAATGAACACTGAAGCTTTCTTT | CASSPLGRMNTEAFF